This T cell receptor (beta chain) was sequenced for a study of shared clonotypes between healthy human individuals. Study at large: Used for every donor were three CD4 naive, three CD4 memory, two CD8 naive and one CD8 memory plate.

CD8 cells classed as naive were CD45RO-negative and positively selected for CCR7, excluding terminally differentiated effector memory CD45RA+ cells. TCRdb's table, derived via immunoSEQ multiplex PCR, lists solely in-frame clones and lacks some. The table records millions of clones, approximately 95% of them present only once. The CDR3 runs 15 residues. CDR1 LGHNA and CDR2 YSLEER come from the germline V gene. J gave up 0 bases and V 5 bases, and 5 bases lay outside the gene matches. The sequence came from a man aged 18-30 years in good health. J is TRBJ2-7 and V is TRBV4-3; TRBD2 agrees at 9 bases. The sequencing sample was made of naive CD8+ T cells sorted from blood. This CDR3 is CASSIYSGSSYEQYF. The CDR3 bases are TGCGCCAGCAGCATTTATAGCGGGAGCTCCTACGAGCAGTACTTC.